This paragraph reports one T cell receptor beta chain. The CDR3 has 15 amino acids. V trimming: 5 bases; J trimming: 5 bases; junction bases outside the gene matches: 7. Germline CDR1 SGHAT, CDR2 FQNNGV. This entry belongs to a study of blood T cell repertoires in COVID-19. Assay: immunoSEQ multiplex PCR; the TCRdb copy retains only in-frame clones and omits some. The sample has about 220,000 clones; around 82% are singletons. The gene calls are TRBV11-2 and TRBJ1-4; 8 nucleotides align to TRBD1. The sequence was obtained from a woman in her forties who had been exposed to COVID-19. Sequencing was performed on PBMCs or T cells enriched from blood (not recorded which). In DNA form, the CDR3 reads TGTGCCAGCAGCGTGATAGGACAGGGAAATGAAAAACTGTTTTTT. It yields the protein CASSVIGQGNEKLFF.